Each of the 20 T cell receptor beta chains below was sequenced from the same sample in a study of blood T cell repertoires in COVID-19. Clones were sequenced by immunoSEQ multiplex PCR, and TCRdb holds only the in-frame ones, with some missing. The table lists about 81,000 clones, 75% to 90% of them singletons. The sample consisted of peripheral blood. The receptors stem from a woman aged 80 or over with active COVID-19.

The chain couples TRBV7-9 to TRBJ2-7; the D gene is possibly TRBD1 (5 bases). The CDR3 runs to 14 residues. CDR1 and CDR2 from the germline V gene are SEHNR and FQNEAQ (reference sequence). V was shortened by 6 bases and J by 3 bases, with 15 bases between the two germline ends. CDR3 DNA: TGTGCCAGCAGTTTCGAAGACAGATACTACGAGCAGTACTTC. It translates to CASSFEDRYYEQYF.

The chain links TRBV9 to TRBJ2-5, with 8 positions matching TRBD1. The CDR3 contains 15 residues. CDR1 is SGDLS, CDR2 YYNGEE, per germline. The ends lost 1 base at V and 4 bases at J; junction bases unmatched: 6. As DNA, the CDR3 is TGTGCCAGCAGCGTAAATCAGGGGGCTACAGAGACCCAGTACTTC. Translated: CASSVNQGATETQYF.

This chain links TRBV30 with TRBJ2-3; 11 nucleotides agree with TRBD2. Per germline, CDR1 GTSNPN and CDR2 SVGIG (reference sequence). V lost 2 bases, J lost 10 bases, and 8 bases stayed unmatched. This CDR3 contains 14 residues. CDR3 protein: CAWSSTSGKSPQYF. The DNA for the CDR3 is TGTGCCTGGAGTTCGACTAGCGGGAAATCCCCGCAGTATTTT.

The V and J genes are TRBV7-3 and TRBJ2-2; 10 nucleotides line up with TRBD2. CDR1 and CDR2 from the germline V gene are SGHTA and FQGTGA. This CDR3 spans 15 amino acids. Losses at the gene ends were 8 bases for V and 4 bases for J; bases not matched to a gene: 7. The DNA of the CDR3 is TGTGCCAGCGGAAGAGCGGGAGGGATCACCGGGGAGCTGTTTTTT. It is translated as CASGRAGGITGELFF.

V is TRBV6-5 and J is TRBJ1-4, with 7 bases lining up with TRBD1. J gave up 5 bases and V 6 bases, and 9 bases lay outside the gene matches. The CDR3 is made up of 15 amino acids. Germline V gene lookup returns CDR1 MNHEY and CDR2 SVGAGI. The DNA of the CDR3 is TGTGCCAGCAGCCGACAGGGCGGTGGAAATGAAAAACTGTTTTTT. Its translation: CASSRQGGGNEKLFF.

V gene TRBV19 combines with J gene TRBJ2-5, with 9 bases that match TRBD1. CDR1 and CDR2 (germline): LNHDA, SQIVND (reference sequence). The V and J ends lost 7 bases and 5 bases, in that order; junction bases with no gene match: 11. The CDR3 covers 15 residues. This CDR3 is CASNHRTGDGETQYF. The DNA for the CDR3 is TGTGCCAGTAACCATAGGACAGGGGACGGGGAGACCCAGTACTTC.

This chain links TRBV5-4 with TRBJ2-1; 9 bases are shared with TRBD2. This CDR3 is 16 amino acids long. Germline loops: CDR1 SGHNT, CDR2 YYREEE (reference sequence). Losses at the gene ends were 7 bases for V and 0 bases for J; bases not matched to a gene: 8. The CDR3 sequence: CASGASGMSSYNEQFF. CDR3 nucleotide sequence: TGTGCCAGCGGTGCTAGCGGGATGAGCTCCTACAATGAGCAGTTCTTC.

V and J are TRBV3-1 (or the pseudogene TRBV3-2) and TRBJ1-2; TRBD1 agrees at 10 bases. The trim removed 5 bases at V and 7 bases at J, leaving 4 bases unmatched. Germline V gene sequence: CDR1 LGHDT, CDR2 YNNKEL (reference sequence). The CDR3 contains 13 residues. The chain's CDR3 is CASSKGQGIGYTF. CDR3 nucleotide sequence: TGTGCCAGCAGCAAGGGACAGGGGATTGGCTACACCTTC.

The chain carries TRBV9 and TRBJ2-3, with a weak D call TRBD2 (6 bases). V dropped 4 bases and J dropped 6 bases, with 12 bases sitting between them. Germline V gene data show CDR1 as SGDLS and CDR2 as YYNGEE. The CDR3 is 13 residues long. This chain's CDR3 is CASSPGDFDTQYF. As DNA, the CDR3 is TGTGCCAGCAGCCCTGGGGACTTCGATACGCAGTATTTT.

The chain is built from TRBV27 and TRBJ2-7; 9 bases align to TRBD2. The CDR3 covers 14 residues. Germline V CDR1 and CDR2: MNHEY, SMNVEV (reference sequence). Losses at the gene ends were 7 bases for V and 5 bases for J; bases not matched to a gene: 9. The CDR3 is CASTVLAGAHEQYF. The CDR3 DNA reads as TGTGCCAGCACGGTGTTAGCGGGAGCCCACGAGCAGTACTTC.

The CDR3 DNA reads TGTGCCAGCAGCGGGGGACAGGGGTTTAATGGCTACACCTTC. As protein: CASSGGQGFNGYTF. The V and J genes are TRBV7-2 and TRBJ1-2; 10 nucleotides match TRBD1. The CDR3 sequence is 14 residues long. Germline V lookup: CDR1 SGHTA, CDR2 FQGNSA. J was trimmed by 6 bases and V by 5 bases; bases with no gene match: 6.

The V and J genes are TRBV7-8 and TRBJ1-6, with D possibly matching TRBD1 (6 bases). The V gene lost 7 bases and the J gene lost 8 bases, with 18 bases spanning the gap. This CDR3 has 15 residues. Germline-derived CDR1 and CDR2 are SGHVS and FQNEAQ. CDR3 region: CASTPRTAIDSPLHF. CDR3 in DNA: TGTGCCAGCACCCCTAGGACAGCTATTGATTCACCCCTCCACTTT.

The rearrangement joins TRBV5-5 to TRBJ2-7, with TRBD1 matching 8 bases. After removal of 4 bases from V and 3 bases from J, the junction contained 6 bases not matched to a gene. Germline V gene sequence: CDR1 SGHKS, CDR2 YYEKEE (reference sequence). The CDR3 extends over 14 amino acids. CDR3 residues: CASSLGQVRYEQYF. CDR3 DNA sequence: TGTGCCAGCAGCCTGGGACAGGTACGCTACGAGCAGTACTTC.

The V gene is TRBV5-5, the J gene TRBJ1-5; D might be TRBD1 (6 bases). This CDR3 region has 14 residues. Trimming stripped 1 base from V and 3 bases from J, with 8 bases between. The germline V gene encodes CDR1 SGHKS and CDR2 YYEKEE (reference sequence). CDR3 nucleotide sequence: TGTGCCAGCAGCTTGACAGGGAACAATCAGCCCCAGCATTTT. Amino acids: CASSLTGNNQPQHF.

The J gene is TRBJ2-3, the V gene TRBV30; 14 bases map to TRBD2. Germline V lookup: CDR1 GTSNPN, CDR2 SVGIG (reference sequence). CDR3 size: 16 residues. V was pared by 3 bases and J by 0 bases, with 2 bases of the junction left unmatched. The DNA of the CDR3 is TGTGCCTGGAGGACTAGCGGGAGGGCTAGCACAGATACGCAGTATTTT. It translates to CAWRTSGRASTDTQYF.

The CDR3 DNA reads TGTGCCAGCTCACCGGGGACAGGGGGACGGACTGAAGCTTTCTTT. Protein sequence: CASSPGTGGRTEAFF. V and J are TRBV18 and TRBJ1-1, with 11 bases aligning to TRBD1. CDR3 length equals 15 residues. CDR1 is KGHSH and CDR2 is LQKENI in the germline V gene. Germline trimming cut 3 bases from V and 5 bases from J; bases unmatched to any gene: 5.

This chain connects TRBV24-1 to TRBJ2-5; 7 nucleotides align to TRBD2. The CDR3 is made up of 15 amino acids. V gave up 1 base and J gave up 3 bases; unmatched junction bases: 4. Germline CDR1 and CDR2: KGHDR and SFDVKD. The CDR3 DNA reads TGTGCCACCAGTGATTTCGCAGCGGGGAAAGAGACCCAGTACTTC. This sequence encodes CATSDFAAGKETQYF.

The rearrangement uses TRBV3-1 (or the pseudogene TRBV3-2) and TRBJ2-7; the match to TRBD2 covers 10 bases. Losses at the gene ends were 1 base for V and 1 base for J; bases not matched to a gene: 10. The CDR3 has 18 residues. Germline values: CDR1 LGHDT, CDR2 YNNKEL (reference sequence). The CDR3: CASSQGELAGTRSYEQYF. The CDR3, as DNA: TGTGCCAGCAGCCAAGGGGAACTAGCGGGGACAAGATCCTACGAGCAGTACTTC.

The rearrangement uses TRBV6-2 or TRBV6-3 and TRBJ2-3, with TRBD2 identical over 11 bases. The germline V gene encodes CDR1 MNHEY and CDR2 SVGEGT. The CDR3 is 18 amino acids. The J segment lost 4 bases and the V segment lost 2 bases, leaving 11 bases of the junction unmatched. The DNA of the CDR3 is TGTGCCAGCAGTTACCCGTCTAGCGGGAGGACGGACGCAGATACGCAGTATTTT. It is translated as CASSYPSSGRTDADTQYF.

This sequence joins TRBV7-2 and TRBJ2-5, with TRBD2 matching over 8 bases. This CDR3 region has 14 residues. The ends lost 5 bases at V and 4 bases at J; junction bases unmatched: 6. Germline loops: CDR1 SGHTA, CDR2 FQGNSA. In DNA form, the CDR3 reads TGTGCCAGCAGCCGTCCGGGACTAGGAGAGACCCAGTACTTC. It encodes CASSRPGLGETQYF.